The 30 T cell receptor beta chains below come from one sample, sequenced in a study of shared clonotypes between healthy human individuals. The assay was immunoSEQ multiplex PCR, and TCRdb's table has in-frame clones only and misses some. The sample yields a few hundred thousand clones, around 95% seen once. The naive CD8 population came from CD45RO-negative cells selected for CCR7, without terminally differentiated effector memory CD45RA+ cells. The sample comprised naive CD8+ T cells sorted from blood. Receptors originate from a young woman in good health.

The chain employs TRBV7-2 and TRBJ1-3, with a tentative D call TRBD1 (5 bases). The V end was cut by 4 bases, the J end by 4 bases, with 17 bases between. The CDR3 is 16 residues long. CDR1 SGHTA and CDR2 FQGNSA come from the germline V gene. As DNA, the CDR3 is TGTGCCAGCAGCTCAAGACAGCACCTAGGGGGAAACACCATATATTTT. Protein product: CASSSRQHLGGNTIYF.

The chain joins TRBV2 to TRBJ2-2, with a possible D match to TRBD1 (7 bases). CDR1 is SNHLY, CDR2 FYNNEI, per germline. The CDR3 loop spans 17 amino acids. The CDR3 region has the DNA TGTGCGCGAAGTAGAGCGGGCAGGGGGTTCAACACCGGGGAGCTGTTTTTT. Protein product: CARSRAGRGFNTGELFF.

The chain is built from TRBV4-1 and TRBJ1-5, with D hard to call. Germline V CDR1 and CDR2: MGHRA, YSYEKL. CDR3 size: 16 residues. V gave up 1 base and J gave up 0 bases, with 10 bases separating them. The CDR3 is CASSQVGSYSNQPQHF. CDR3 nucleotide sequence: TGCGCCAGCAGCCAAGTTGGAAGCTATAGCAATCAGCCCCAGCATTTT.

The chain carries TRBV19 and TRBJ2-1; D is unresolved. Germline V gene lookup returns CDR1 LNHDA and CDR2 SQIVND (reference sequence). This CDR3 spans 14 amino acids. The germline V and J ends were trimmed by 7 bases and 0 bases, with 10 bases remaining between them. The DNA of the CDR3 is TGTGCCAGTATGGACCCTAGCTCCTACAATGAGCAGTTCTTC. Its translation: CASMDPSSYNEQFF.

The gene calls are TRBV4-1 and TRBJ1-4; 9 bases are a match to TRBD1. The CDR3 sequence is 16 residues long. Trimming cost V 6 bases and J 6 bases; bases outside gene matches: 11. Looked up from germline, CDR1 is MGHRA and CDR2 is YSYEKL. For the CDR3, the DNA is TGCGCCAGCAGACGGGGACAGGGTGATTTTCATGAAAAACTGTTTTTT. Translating it yields CASRRGQGDFHEKLFF.

J is TRBJ2-3 and V is TRBV6-5; 11 bases are shared with TRBD1. CDR3 size: 14 residues. The trim removed 6 bases at V and 6 bases at J, leaving 5 bases unmatched. CDR1 and CDR2 from the germline V gene are MNHEY and SVGAGI. This chain's CDR3 is CASSRTGGFDTQYF. The CDR3 DNA reads TGTGCCAGCAGCCGGACAGGGGGCTTCGATACGCAGTATTTT.

The chain recombines TRBV10-2 with TRBJ1-5; the D gene is possibly TRBD1 (5 bases). The V end lost 2 bases, the J end lost 6 bases, and 23 bases lay between the germline ends. Per germline, CDR1 WSHSY and CDR2 SAAADI. This CDR3 is 18 amino acids long. For the CDR3, the DNA is TGCGCCAGCAGTGAGGATGGAGAGGCTGAGTTGGGGGGTCAGCCCCAGCATTTT. The encoded protein is CASSEDGEAELGGQPQHF.

The chain couples TRBV7-9 to TRBJ2-1; D is tentatively TRBD1 or TRBD2 (5 bases each). This CDR3 is built from 15 residues. The germline CDR1 and CDR2 sequences are SEHNR and FQNEAQ (reference sequence). V lost 5 bases and J lost 2, with 13 bases in between. For the CDR3, the DNA is TGTGCCAGCAGCGGGACGGCGATACCCTACAATGAGCAGTTCTTC. Amino acids: CASSGTAIPYNEQFF. Full variable domain (remainder filled in from reference TRBV7-9 and TRBJ2-1): DTGVSQNPRHKITKRGQNVTFRCDPISEHNRLYWYRQTLGQGPEFLTYFQNEAQLEKSRLLSDRFSAERPKGSFSTLEIQRTEQGDSAMYLCASSGTAIPYNEQFFGPGTRLTVL.

CDR3 sequence (DNA): TGTGCCAGTAGTATAGGAGGGCACGAGACCCAGTACTTC. Translation: CASSIGGHETQYF. The rearrangement uses TRBV19 and TRBJ2-5; a possible D gene is TRBD2 (5 bases). Trimming pared 1 base from V and 5 bases from J, leaving 8 bases between. The CDR3 consists of 13 residues. Germline assignment: CDR1 LNHDA and CDR2 SQIVND (reference sequence).

The genes are TRBV7-9 and TRBJ2-1, with D uncertain. Germline lookup yields CDR1 SEHNR and CDR2 FQNEAQ (reference sequence). CDR3 size: 13 residues. The ends were cut back, 5 bases at V and 3 bases at J, with 8 bases in the middle. CDR3 in amino acids: CASSLSNYNEQFF. The DNA for the CDR3 is TGTGCCAGCAGCCTATCGAACTACAATGAGCAGTTCTTC.

As regards this clone: This specimen includes other DNA sequences encoding the same CDR3. The chain employs TRBV9 and TRBJ1-2; D is unresolved. Germline-derived CDR1 and CDR2 are SGDLS and YYNGEE. The V end lost 0 bases, the J end lost 2 bases, and 5 bases lay between the germline ends. The CDR3 is made up of 13 amino acids. CDR3: CASSVDQNYGYTF. CDR3 in DNA: TGTGCCAGCAGCGTAGATCAGAACTATGGCTACACCTTC.

V usage is TRBV9 and J usage is TRBJ2-1, with 11 nucleotides matching TRBD2. Germline V gives CDR1 SGDLS, CDR2 YYNGEE. CDR3 length: 16 amino acids. V was clipped by 4 bases and J by 5 bases; unmatched bases: 8. CDR3: CASSYPTSGGHNEQFF. CDR3 in DNA: TGTGCCAGCAGCTACCCAACTAGCGGGGGACACAATGAGCAGTTCTTC. The variable domain in full, completed from reference TRBV9 and TRBJ2-1, reads DSGVTQTPKHLITATGQRVTLRCSPRSGDLSVYWYQQSLDQGLQFLIQYYNGEERAKGNILERFSAQQFPDLHSELNLSSLELGDSALYFCASSYPTSGGHNEQFFGPGTRLTVL.

Concerning this clone itself: In the same sample, other DNA sequences code for this CDR3. V gene TRBV6-5 combines with J gene TRBJ2-7; 10 nucleotides line up with TRBD1. V lost 6 bases to trimming and J lost 4 bases; unmatched junction nucleotides: 6. From germline, CDR1 is MNHEY and CDR2 SVGAGI. The CDR3 extends over 14 amino acids. CDR3 in amino acids: CASSLGQGTYEQYF. The CDR3 DNA is TGTGCCAGCAGCCTGGGACAGGGGACTTACGAGCAGTACTTC.

The J gene is TRBJ1-5, the V gene TRBV19; D call uncertain. The length of the CDR3 is 15 residues. Germline assignment: CDR1 LNHDA and CDR2 SQIVND (reference sequence). Trimming left V 3 bases short and J 0 bases short, with 9 bases between. The DNA of the CDR3 is TGTGCCAGTAGTATTTGGAGGGATAGCAATCAGCCCCAGCATTTT. It yields the protein CASSIWRDSNQPQHF. Full variable domain (remainder filled in from reference TRBV19 and TRBJ1-5): DGGITQSPKYLFRKEGQNVTLSCEQNLNHDAMYWYRQDPGQGLRLIYYSQIVNDFQKGDIAEGYSVSREKKESFPLTVTSAQKNPTAFYLCASSIWRDSNQPQHFGDGTRLSIL.

This chain joins TRBV27 and TRBJ2-3, with D unresolved. V lost 1 base, J lost 0 bases, and 14 bases lay in between. Germline CDR1 is MNHEY and CDR2 is SMNVEV (reference sequence). The CDR3 length is 17 residues. CDR3 residues: CASSLFGPIPSTDTQYF. The CDR3 bases are TGTGCCAGCAGTTTATTCGGGCCGATCCCAAGCACAGATACGCAGTATTTT.

The V call is TRBV15, the J call TRBJ1-1; maybe TRBD1 (5 bases). The germline V and J ends were trimmed by 6 bases and 4 bases, with 12 bases remaining between them. In germline, CDR1 is LNHNV, CDR2 YYDKDF (reference sequence). This CDR3 is 13 amino acids long. DNA of the CDR3: TGTGCCACCAGGAAAGGGGAGGGCACTGAAGCTTTCTTT. Its protein product is CATRKGEGTEAFF.

The chain employs TRBV27 and TRBJ2-1; D not certain. CDR1 and CDR2 from the germline V gene are MNHEY and SMNVEV (reference sequence). The CDR3 totals 13 residues. V lost 2 bases to trimming and J lost 5 bases, with 7 bases between them. In DNA form, the CDR3 reads TGTGCCAGCAGTTTAGATGGACACAATGAGCAGTTCTTC. Its translation is CASSLDGHNEQFF.

This clone was seen just once. The chain couples TRBV7-9 to TRBJ2-5; either TRBD1 or TRBD2 may fit D (7 bases each). The germline V gene encodes CDR1 SEHNR and CDR2 FQNEAQ (reference sequence). This CDR3 is built from 15 residues. Deletions cut 1 base from V and 5 bases from J, with 14 bases between. This CDR3 reads CASSLDYRGGETQYF. The CDR3 region has the DNA TGTGCCAGCAGCTTAGATTACAGGGGAGGGGAGACCCAGTACTTC. Full variable domain (rest looked up from reference TRBV7-9 and TRBJ2-5): DTGVSQNPRHKITKRGQNVTFRCDPISEHNRLYWYRQTLGQGPEFLTYFQNEAQLEKSRLLSDRFSAERPKGSFSTLEIQRTEQGDSAMYLCASSLDYRGGETQYFGPGTRLLVL.

This clone was observed a handful of times. V gene TRBV19 combines with J gene TRBJ1-2; a weak D match, TRBD1 (6 bases). The V end lost 9 bases, the J end lost 1 base, and 12 bases lay between the germline ends. CDR1 and CDR2 from the germline V gene are LNHDA and SQIVND (reference sequence). The CDR3 spans 13 residues. This chain's CDR3 is CASFDRINYGYTF. CDR3 DNA: TGTGCCAGCTTCGACAGGATTAACTATGGCTACACCTTC.

The chain has TRBV28 and TRBJ2-3; D is undetermined. Germline assignment: CDR1 MDHEN and CDR2 SYDVKM. There are 15 residues in the CDR3. With 3 bases removed from V and 2 bases from J, the gap between germline ends came to 12 bases. Here the CDR3 reads CASSLLQELTDTQYF. Written as DNA, the CDR3 is TGTGCCAGCAGTTTGCTGCAGGAACTCACAGATACGCAGTATTTT. Full variable domain (missing parts from reference TRBV28 and TRBJ2-3): DVKVTQSSRYLVKRTGEKVFLECVQDMDHENMFWYRQDPGLGLRLIYFSYDVKMKEKGDIPEGYSVSREKKERFSLILESASTNQTSMYLCASSLLQELTDTQYFGPGTRLTVL.

This chain connects TRBV28 to TRBJ1-4; D is undetermined. Germline loops: CDR1 MDHEN, CDR2 SYDVKM. This CDR3 region has 12 residues. The V end lost 3 bases, the J end lost 5 bases, and 4 bases lay between the germline ends. The CDR3 loop reads CASSFPNEKLFF. The CDR3 DNA is TGTGCCAGCAGTTTCCCCAATGAAAAACTGTTTTTT.

This rearrangement joins TRBV6-1 to TRBJ2-7; 9 nucleotides match TRBD1. Germline-derived CDR1 and CDR2 are MNHNS and SASEGT. J was trimmed by 4 bases and V by 1 base; bases with no gene match: 8. The CDR3 is 16 amino acids. The CDR3 spells CASSEGFGTGSYEQYF. CDR3 sequence (DNA): TGTGCCAGCAGTGAAGGTTTCGGGACAGGGTCTTACGAGCAGTACTTC.

The V call is TRBV27, the J call TRBJ1-1, with TRBD1 identical over 7 bases. The CDR3 is 16 residues long. V lost 6 bases and J lost 2; bases outside the gene matches: 12. The germline V gene has CDR1 MNHEY and CDR2 SMNVEV (reference sequence). For the CDR3, the DNA is TGTGCCAGCAGACGCACCCCGGGACAGATCAACACTGAAGCTTTCTTT. Protein sequence: CASRRTPGQINTEAFF.

This sequence joins TRBV10-2 and TRBJ1-2; D ambiguous. From germline, CDR1 is WSHSY and CDR2 SAAADI. The CDR3 spans 14 residues. V was cut by 3 bases and J by 8 bases, with 16 bases left in between. This CDR3 is CASSDLGSWSGYTF. The CDR3 region has the DNA TGCGCCAGCAGTGATCTAGGGTCATGGTCGGGCTACACCTTC.

CDR3 nucleotide sequence: TGCGCCAGCAGCCAGGAGACAGGGCGTCGCTCTGGGGCCAACGTCCTGACTTTC. It codes for CASSQETGRRSGANVLTF. J is TRBJ2-6 and V is TRBV4-1, with 7 bases that match TRBD1. Germline CDR1 reads MGHRA; CDR2 reads YSYEKL. V lost 3 bases and J lost 0; bases outside the gene matches: 8. The CDR3 length is 18 residues.

The chain combines TRBV9 with TRBJ1-3; the D is unclear. Germline V CDR1 and CDR2: SGDLS, YYNGEE. Trimming cost V 1 base and J 4 bases, with 12 bases left between them. The CDR3 extends over 15 amino acids. The CDR3 protein is CASSVRGLGGNTIYF. CDR3 nucleotide sequence: TGTGCCAGCAGCGTACGTGGACTCGGGGGAAACACCATATATTTT.

The V and J genes are TRBV29-1 and TRBJ2-7; tentatively, D is TRBD2 (6 bases). The V gene lost 3 bases and the J gene lost 3 bases, with 12 bases spanning the gap. CDR3 length: 13 amino acids. CDR1 and CDR2 (germline): SQVTM, ANQGSEA. CDR3 loop: CSVDCREHYEQYF. CDR3 in DNA: TGCAGCGTTGATTGTCGGGAGCACTACGAGCAGTACTTC.

The rearrangement uses TRBV7-2 and TRBJ2-5; the match to TRBD2 covers 8 bases. The DNA end is more similar to TRBJ2-7, so the J call may be wrong. Looked up from germline, CDR1 is SGHTA and CDR2 is FQGNSA. The CDR3 is made up of 14 amino acids. CDR3 DNA sequence: TGTGCCAGCAGCCGGCCGGGACTAGGTACCGAGCAGTACTTC. Translating it yields CASSRPGLGTEQYF.

This sequence joins TRBV5-5 and TRBJ2-1; 7 nucleotides agree with TRBD1. Germline loops: CDR1 SGHKS, CDR2 YYEKEE (reference sequence). The CDR3 has 20 amino acids. V lost 2 bases and J lost 0; bases outside the gene matches: 17. Here the CDR3 reads CASSFSGTADLLTSYNEQFF. The DNA for the CDR3 is TGTGCCAGCAGCTTTTCCGGGACAGCGGACCTATTAACCTCCTACAATGAGCAGTTCTTC.

The chain has TRBV7-9 and TRBJ2-7; TRBD2 agrees at 7 bases. CDR3 size: 15 residues. The V gene's germline CDR1 is SEHNR and CDR2 FQNEAQ (reference sequence). J was trimmed by 7 bases and V by 4 bases; bases with no gene match: 13. The CDR3 bases are TGTGCCAGCAGCTCGGGGGAGGGAATCTCTCGGGAGCAGTACTTC. It codes for CASSSGEGISREQYF.